This TCR beta chain was obtained from a study of blood T cell repertoires in COVID-19. CDR3 length: 14 amino acids. V was trimmed by 1 base and J by 0 bases, leaving 8 bases between them. Germline CDR1 is SGHRS and CDR2 is YFSETQ. Methods used by the authors: Nucleated cell number was recorded as an estimate derived from reference gene primer amplification. Using immunoSEQ multiplex PCR, the repertoire was profiled, and TCRdb retains in-frame clones only, with some absent. That table gives V, J and clone size, and the DNA gave D and trimming. The table records roughly 100,000 clones, about 85% of them present only once.

This chain joins TRBV5-1 and TRBJ2-7, with D tentatively TRBD1 (5 bases). Input material: peripheral blood. The TCR comes from a human donor in a cohort sampled during active COVID-19. CDR3 in amino acids: CASSLITGSYEQYF. CDR3 DNA: TGCGCCAGCAGCTTGATAACAGGCTCCTACGAGCAGTACTTC.